These 3 T cell receptor beta chains came from one sample sequenced in a study of blood T cell repertoires in COVID-19. This table comes from immunoSEQ multiplex PCR, and its TCRdb copy is limited to in-frame clones, with some not included. This table holds approximately 280,000 clones, 85% found once. Sequencing was carried out using PBMCs or T cells enriched from blood (not recorded which). The receptor source for this set is a woman between 50 and 59 years old who had recovered from COVID-19.

The rearrangement links TRBV4-1 to TRBJ1-1; TRBD1 might be the D (5 bases). The V and J ends lost 0 bases and 4 bases respectively, with 12 bases between them. The CDR3 is 15 amino acids. In germline, CDR1 is MGHRA, CDR2 YSYEKL. CDR3: CASSQDQGPTTEAFF. CDR3 DNA sequence: TGCGCCAGCAGCCAAGATCAGGGTCCTACCACTGAAGCTTTCTTT.

DNA for the CDR3: TGCAGTGCTAGTAAGGGGACAGGAAATGAAAAACTGTTTTTT. Translated: CSASKGTGNEKLFF. The chain is built from TRBV20-1 and TRBJ1-4; TRBD1 agrees at 8 bases. The CDR3 has 14 amino acids. Germline values: CDR1 DFQATT, CDR2 SNEGSKA (reference sequence). V dropped 3 bases and J dropped 5; count of bases not matched to a gene: 5.

The gene calls are TRBV7-2 and TRBJ1-1; D uncertain. Germline-derived CDR1 and CDR2 are SGHTA and FQGNSA. V lost 1 base, J lost 1 base, and 10 bases lay in between. This CDR3 has 15 amino acids. The CDR3 bases are TGTGCCAGCAGCTTAGAGAGACGGAGGAACACTGAAGCTTTCTTT. It is translated as CASSLERRRNTEAFF.